This T cell receptor beta chain was sequenced in a study of Graves' ophthalmopathy and Graves' hyperthyroidism. Study conclusions and caveats: A 13-signature model separated ophthalmopathy from stable hyperthyroidism, reaching around 88% sensitivity and less than 82% specificity cross-validated. In blood, most expanded thyroid clonotypes above 0.001 frequency were also detected.

Fresh peripheral blood (approximately 10 ml) yielded the PBMCs. Transcripts of RNA were the source for amplifying TCR beta CDR3 regions. HTBI-primed first-round RT-PCR preceded second-round multiplex PCR. TCRdb redid the calling of the multiplex PCR reads with MiXCR, one entry per CDR3 protein. The repertoire holds 200,000 to 250,000 distinct CDR3 sequences, with about 47% as singletons. With regard to this clonotype: Its cognate antigen is unknown.

Material for sequencing was peripheral blood. This TCR came from an adult man with Graves' ophthalmopathy.

The CDR3, as DNA: TGTGCCAGCAGCTTCTATAAGGGACTAGCGGGTTACAATGAGCAGTTCTTC. It translates to CASSFYKGLAGYNEQFF. V and J are TRBV7-3 and TRBJ2-1; TRBD2 agrees at 12 bases. V shed 3 bases and J 4 bases; nucleotides not matched to a gene: 7. This CDR3 comprises 17 residues. In germline, CDR1 is SGHTA, CDR2 FQGTGA.